Listed below are T cell receptor beta chains from one sample, sequenced in a study of T-cell memory formation after mild COVID-19. TCRdb passed the 5' RACE reads through MiXCR, listing each CDR3 protein once. The profile covers hundreds of thousands of distinct CDR3 sequences, with 13% to 15% appearing a single time and around a fifth taken by the ten largest. Sequencing used PBMCs or a T cell subset sorted from them (not recorded which). Receptors were obtained from a man between 18 and 35 years old who had mild COVID-19 (a few samples of this study predate the infection). Cell type and time point are not known. Both conserved end residues are part of each CDR3. Fields, in order: J gene, V gene, CDR3 length, D gene, clone size, CDR3 DNA, CDR3 protein. A D gene is named only where the DNA matches it firmly. Size is stated for part of the rows, as once, few or many counts, or as a class when the clone is expanded.

j_call: TRBJ2-1
v_call: TRBV20-1
cdr3_length: 14
d_call: TRBD2
clone_size: many
cdr3_nt: TGCAGTGCTAGACTAGCGGGGGGGTACAATGAGCAGTTCTTC
cdr3_aa: CSARLAGGYNEQFF

j_call: TRBJ2-7
v_call: TRBV5-1
cdr3_length: 14
d_call: TRBD2
clone_size: .
cdr3_nt: TGCGCCAGCAGCCCGGGGGGAACGGCCTACGAGCAGTACTTC
cdr3_aa: CASSPGGTAYEQYF

j_call: TRBJ2-5
v_call: TRBV6-2/TRBV6-3
cdr3_length: 11
d_call: .
clone_size: many
cdr3_nt: TGTGCCAGCAGATCTGCGGAGACCCAGTACTTC
cdr3_aa: CASRSAETQYF

j_call: TRBJ1-5
v_call: TRBV7-9
cdr3_length: 13
d_call: .
clone_size: .
cdr3_nt: TGTGCCAGCAGCTTAGGGGCGGTTCAGCCCCAGCATTTT
cdr3_aa: CASSLGAVQPQHF

j_call: TRBJ2-3
v_call: TRBV7-6
cdr3_length: 14
d_call: .
clone_size: few
cdr3_nt: TGTGCCAGCAGCTTAGCGCGGTTCACAGATACGCAGTATTTT
cdr3_aa: CASSLARFTDTQYF

j_call: TRBJ2-2
v_call: TRBV2
cdr3_length: 17
d_call: TRBD1
clone_size: .
cdr3_nt: TGTGCCAGCAGGAGGGACAGGGGGAACACGAGAACCGGGGAGCTGTTTTTT
cdr3_aa: CASRRDRGNTRTGELFF

j_call: TRBJ2-3
v_call: TRBV9
cdr3_length: 16
d_call: .
clone_size: .
cdr3_nt: TGTGCCAGCAGCGGGTTCATCCCGGGGGGCCGGGATACGCAGTATTTT
cdr3_aa: CASSGFIPGGRDTQYF

j_call: TRBJ1-2
v_call: TRBV9
cdr3_length: 13
d_call: .
clone_size: few
cdr3_nt: TGTGCCAGCAGCGTATGGGACAACTATGGCTACACCTTC
cdr3_aa: CASSVWDNYGYTF

j_call: TRBJ2-1
v_call: TRBV5-4
cdr3_length: 14
d_call: .
clone_size: .
cdr3_nt: TGTGCCAGCAGCCCCACCCGGGACAACAATGAGCAGTTCTTC
cdr3_aa: CASSPTRDNNEQFF

j_call: TRBJ2-7
v_call: TRBV7-9
cdr3_length: 15
d_call: .
clone_size: .
cdr3_nt: TGTGCCAGCACCTTTCTACAGGGTGGTGTCCACGAGCAGTACTTC
cdr3_aa: CASTFLQGGVHEQYF

j_call: TRBJ1-2
v_call: TRBV10-3
cdr3_length: 13
d_call: .
clone_size: .
cdr3_nt: TGTGCCATCAGTGAGTCACAGGGATATGGCTACACCTTC
cdr3_aa: CAISESQGYGYTF

j_call: TRBJ2-5
v_call: TRBV2
cdr3_length: 14
d_call: .
clone_size: few
cdr3_nt: TGTGCCAGCAGGGACAGCTATACCCAAGAGACCCAGTACTTC
cdr3_aa: CASRDSYTQETQYF

j_call: TRBJ1-5
v_call: TRBV4-1
cdr3_length: 18
d_call: .
clone_size: .
cdr3_nt: TGCGCCAGCAGCCCATACCCCGTTGATGACAGGCGAGGTCAGCCCCAGCATTTT
cdr3_aa: CASSPYPVDDRRGQPQHF

j_call: TRBJ2-2
v_call: TRBV10-3
cdr3_length: 13
d_call: .
clone_size: few
cdr3_nt: TGTGCCATCATGGGGGGATACACCGGGGAGCTGTTTTTT
cdr3_aa: CAIMGGYTGELFF

j_call: TRBJ2-3
v_call: TRBV7-9
cdr3_length: 14
d_call: TRBD2
clone_size: .
cdr3_nt: TGTGCCAGCAGCGGAGAGCGGGGGTACGATACGCAGTATTTT
cdr3_aa: CASSGERGYDTQYF

j_call: TRBJ2-1
v_call: TRBV4-3
cdr3_length: 13
d_call: .
clone_size: few
cdr3_nt: TGCGCCAGCAGCCAAGGGCCCCGAGGTGAGCAGTTCTTC
cdr3_aa: CASSQGPRGEQFF

j_call: TRBJ1-1
v_call: TRBV15
cdr3_length: 16
d_call: .
clone_size: .
cdr3_nt: TGTGCCACCACCCCGCAGTTATTATGGCAGAACACTGAAGCTTTCTTT
cdr3_aa: CATTPQLLWQNTEAFF

j_call: TRBJ1-4
v_call: TRBV4-3
cdr3_length: 14
d_call: TRBD1
clone_size: few
cdr3_nt: TGCGCCAGCAGCCAGGGACAGGGGATAGAAAAACTGTTTTTT
cdr3_aa: CASSQGQGIEKLFF

j_call: TRBJ2-5
v_call: TRBV10-3
cdr3_length: 13
d_call: .
clone_size: few
cdr3_nt: TGTGCCATCAGTGAAGGTACGCGAGAGACCCAGTACTTC
cdr3_aa: CAISEGTRETQYF

j_call: TRBJ1-4
v_call: TRBV4-2
cdr3_length: 20
d_call: .
clone_size: .
cdr3_nt: TGTGCCAGCAGCCAAGACCCCCACAGAGGGGGTAGGATCGGGAATGAAAAACTGTTTTTT
cdr3_aa: CASSQDPHRGGRIGNEKLFF

j_call: TRBJ2-3
v_call: TRBV12-3/TRBV12-4
cdr3_length: 14
d_call: .
clone_size: .
cdr3_nt: TGTGCCAGCAGTTTCTCCGGGCCCACAGATACGCAGTATTTT
cdr3_aa: CASSFSGPTDTQYF

j_call: TRBJ1-3
v_call: TRBV6-5
cdr3_length: 15
d_call: .
clone_size: .
cdr3_nt: TGTGCCAGCAGTGTCGACAGGCCCTCTGGAAACACCATATATTTT
cdr3_aa: CASSVDRPSGNTIYF

j_call: TRBJ2-7
v_call: TRBV30
cdr3_length: 12
d_call: .
clone_size: .
cdr3_nt: TGTGCCTGGAGTTCGACGTCCTACGAGCAGTACTTC
cdr3_aa: CAWSSTSYEQYF

j_call: TRBJ1-1
v_call: TRBV10-3
cdr3_length: 12
d_call: .
clone_size: .
cdr3_nt: TGTGCCATCAGTGAGCCCGGGATCGAAGCTTTCTTT
cdr3_aa: CAISEPGIEAFF

j_call: TRBJ2-3
v_call: TRBV12-3/TRBV12-4
cdr3_length: 13
d_call: .
clone_size: .
cdr3_nt: TGTGCCAGCAGTCCTATGACAGGTGATACGCAGTATTTT
cdr3_aa: CASSPMTGDTQYF

j_call: TRBJ2-1
v_call: TRBV4-3
cdr3_length: 18
d_call: TRBD2
clone_size: .
cdr3_nt: TGCGCCAGCAGCCCCCGGGGGCAACGGGGGGGCTCCTACAATGAGCAGTTCTTC
cdr3_aa: CASSPRGQRGGSYNEQFF

j_call: TRBJ1-2
v_call: TRBV28
cdr3_length: 14
d_call: TRBD1
clone_size: .
cdr3_nt: TGTGCCAGCAGTTCGGGACAGTCTAACTATGGCTACACCTTC
cdr3_aa: CASSSGQSNYGYTF

j_call: TRBJ2-2
v_call: TRBV4-1
cdr3_length: 17
d_call: TRBD2
clone_size: .
cdr3_nt: TGCGCCAGCAGCCACCACTGGGGAGGGACGATCACCGGGGAGCTGTTTTTT
cdr3_aa: CASSHHWGGTITGELFF

j_call: TRBJ2-2
v_call: TRBV19
cdr3_length: 14
d_call: .
clone_size: few
cdr3_nt: TGTGCCAGTAGTATAGTGCCGGGCCCCGGGGAGCTGTTTTTT
cdr3_aa: CASSIVPGPGELFF

j_call: TRBJ1-1
v_call: TRBV7-2
cdr3_length: 13
d_call: .
clone_size: .
cdr3_nt: TGTGCCAGCAGTAGGAGGGGGGTTACTGAAGCTTTCTTT
cdr3_aa: CASSRRGVTEAFF

j_call: TRBJ2-3
v_call: TRBV20-1
cdr3_length: 14
d_call: .
clone_size: many
cdr3_nt: TGCAGTGCTACGAGGGGGGGTTTCACAGATACGCAGTATTTT
cdr3_aa: CSATRGGFTDTQYF

j_call: TRBJ2-5
v_call: TRBV7-2
cdr3_length: 13
d_call: .
clone_size: few
cdr3_nt: TGTGCCAGCAGCTTAGGGTGGCAAGAGACCCAGTACTTC
cdr3_aa: CASSLGWQETQYF

j_call: TRBJ1-4
v_call: TRBV6-5
cdr3_length: 15
d_call: TRBD1
clone_size: .
cdr3_nt: TGTGCCAGCAGTCCTGGAGGGGGCCTTAATGAAAAACTGTTTTTT
cdr3_aa: CASSPGGGLNEKLFF

j_call: TRBJ2-2
v_call: TRBV25-1
cdr3_length: 12
d_call: .
clone_size: few
cdr3_nt: TGTGCCAGCAGATGGGGGCCCGGGGAGCTGTTTTTT
cdr3_aa: CASRWGPGELFF

j_call: TRBJ1-1
v_call: TRBV6-6
cdr3_length: 12
d_call: TRBD1
clone_size: few
cdr3_nt: TGTGCCAGCAGTTCCTCGGGACAGGAGGCTTTCTTT
cdr3_aa: CASSSSGQEAFF

j_call: TRBJ2-7
v_call: TRBV4-3
cdr3_length: 18
d_call: .
clone_size: .
cdr3_nt: TGCGCCAGCAGATCTTTCAGGGGACTACTTCAGTTCGTTCGGGAGCAGTACTTC
cdr3_aa: CASRSFRGLLQFVREQYF

j_call: TRBJ1-5
v_call: TRBV10-3
cdr3_length: 15
d_call: .
clone_size: few
cdr3_nt: TGTGCCATCAGTGAGTCGAACGGGGAGGGTCAGCCCCAGCATTTT
cdr3_aa: CAISESNGEGQPQHF

j_call: TRBJ2-5
v_call: TRBV6-5
cdr3_length: 15
d_call: TRBD2
clone_size: few
cdr3_nt: TGTGCCAGCAGTTACGGGAGGGGAAACCGAGAGACCCAGTACTTC
cdr3_aa: CASSYGRGNRETQYF

j_call: TRBJ1-1
v_call: TRBV5-1
cdr3_length: 14
d_call: .
clone_size: many
cdr3_nt: TGCGCCAGCAGCTCCCAGCCCGGGAACACTGAAGCTTTCTTT
cdr3_aa: CASSSQPGNTEAFF